The TCR beta chain described here comes from a study of resident and recirculating memory T cells in vitiligo (dated by TCRdb to the late 2010s). A note on the overall study: For TCR beta sequencing, each of a few stable vitiligo patients provided PBMCs and epidermis from shave biopsies taken at two lesional sites and two nonlesional sites. Right before genomic DNA was extracted using the Qiagen DNeasy Blood & Tissue Kit, the samples were homogenized with no cell sorting step. The goal of the human TCR beta sequencing was to check whether lesional vitiligo skin contained specific clones that differed from the clones found in nonlesional skin and blood. Findings and caveats that apply to the study as a whole: No single dominant TCR clone was found, and clonality differed from one vitiligo lesion to another. TCR sequences were not found to be conserved across biopsy sites or patients, suggesting that different lesions are infiltrated by different T cell clones, a pattern described as private specificity. Overlap and correlation analysis found no significant repertoire overlap between any two biopsies, even biopsies from the same patient, apart from each lesion compared with itself. Mechanistic studies in the future are needed to assess how much the detected T cell clones and the human Trm pools versus Tcm pools each contribute.

V was cut back by 7 bases and J by 9 bases, leaving a gap of 16 bases between them. CDR1 and CDR2, per the germline V gene (reference sequence), are MNHEY and SMNVEV. The CDR3 spans 13 residues, from the cysteine through the phenylalanine. The kept DNA is CDR3 alone, 39 bases in frame from the first base. Concerning this clone itself: Its antigen is currently not known. The sample holds no much larger clone one base away, and base qualities are not on file.

Vitiligo counted as stable when lesions had not changed during the previous 6 months. For classification as stable, the absence of confetti depigmentation, a clinical sign of active vitiligo, was additionally required. Anyone who had been treated within the previous three months was excluded from the study. PBMCs were isolated from heparinized blood by Ficoll density gradient centrifugation and were subsequently flash-frozen. TCR beta chains were amplified from genomic DNA using the immunoSEQ hsTCRB kit. TCR beta libraries were sequenced on an Illumina MiSeq instrument by the immunoSEQ service. On the authors' methods: The immunoSEQ Analyzer was used to analyze the repertoire data. What TCRdb holds here is the immuneACCESS table cut down to in-frame rearrangements. Part of the clones is not present; checked against another copy, under half of the missing clones reflect an unresolved V gene, and the others are unexplained. The D gene and trimming were derived from the DNA, and the V and J assignments and clone size from that table. Here the sample has around 78,000 clones; about 90% occur a single time. The ten largest make up about 5% of the sample.

The chain is made from TRBV27 and TRBJ2-1; D gene: possibly TRBD1, on 6 matching bases. The TCR sequence derives from a male donor with vitiligo. The specimen was blood. The DNA is TGTGCCAGCACCCCTAGGGAAGGGGGTGAGCAGTTCTTC. This codes for CASTPREGGEQFF.